This T cell receptor beta chain was documented in a study of T cell repertoires in cytomegalovirus infection. Study-wide results and limits: Cumulative public TCR beta family frequency identified CMV carriers with the relevant HLA.

The table lists this clonotype with many counts. Antigen specificity is unknown. TCRdb reanalysed the reads using MiXCR and keeps one entry per CDR3 protein. The table records about 260,000 distinct CDR3 sequences, roughly 13% of them present only once. The CDR3 extends over 15 amino acids. The ends were cut back, 5 bases at V and 2 bases at J, with 13 bases in the middle. In germline, CDR1 is SGHRS, CDR2 YFSETQ. The sequencing input was PBMCs. V is TRBV5-1 and J is TRBJ2-2, with TRBD1 as a possible D gene (6 bases). This receptor was taken from a human donor in good health (CMV status not recorded). Some clones in this sample may be carry-over from other donors' samples. The CDR3 here is CASRLTGFNTGELFF. The CDR3 nucleotides read TGCGCCAGCAGGTTAACAGGGTTCAACACCGGGGAGCTGTTTTTT.